This entry lists 27 T cell receptor beta chains sequenced from one sample in a study of CD8+CD57+ T cells in acquired aplastic anemia. Genomic DNA constituted the template upon which TCR beta VDJ and CDR3 profiling was performed. A single record per CDR3 protein comes from TCRdb applying MiXCR to the reads. The repertoire has roughly 170,000 distinct CDR3 sequences, about 60% of them found once; the top ten carry about 50%. The sample comprised sorted CD4+, CD8+, or CD8+CD57+ T cells (not recorded which) from PBMCs. These receptors originate from a human donor in good health.

This clonotype appeared many times. This chain uses TRBV15 with TRBJ2-2, with 7 bases that match TRBD2. Germline V gene lookup returns CDR1 LNHNV and CDR2 YYDKDF (reference sequence). After removal of 5 bases from V and 3 bases from J, the junction contained 6 bases not matched to a gene. The CDR3 runs 15 residues. The CDR3 coding sequence is TGTGCCACCAGCGAGCGGGATGTCGACACCGGGGAGCTGTTTTTT. It encodes CATSERDVDTGELFF.

This clonotype was counted at least ten times. The chain recombines TRBV19 with TRBJ2-7; D ambiguous. CDR1 and CDR2 (germline): LNHDA, SQIVND (reference sequence). The germline V and J ends were trimmed by 1 base and 4 bases, with 14 bases remaining between them. The CDR3 covers 15 residues. CDR3 in amino acids: CASSIAAGPFYEQYF. The CDR3 bases are TGTGCCAGTAGTATAGCGGCAGGTCCCTTTTACGAGCAGTACTTC.

The chain has TRBV10-3 and TRBJ2-7; TRBD1 agrees at 9 bases. CDR3 length: 13 residues. J was trimmed by 5 bases and V by 10 bases; bases with no gene match: 9. Germline-derived CDR1 and CDR2 are ENHRY and SYGVKD. CDR3 amino acids: CASRRQGGHEQYF. CDR3 DNA: TGTGCCAGCAGGCGACAGGGGGGACACGAGCAGTACTTC.

The V gene is TRBV7-9, the J gene TRBJ2-7; D unresolved. The V end lost 5 bases, the J end lost 2 bases, and 16 bases lay between the germline ends. The V gene's germline CDR1 is SEHNR and CDR2 FQNEAQ (reference sequence). There are 15 residues in the CDR3. Here the CDR3 reads CASSPLVGRTYEQYF. For the CDR3, the DNA is TGTGCCAGCAGCCCACTCGTAGGACGGACCTACGAGCAGTACTTC.

The rearrangement links TRBV24-1 to TRBJ1-5, with D uncertain. This CDR3 has 13 amino acids. CDR1 is KGHDR, CDR2 SFDVKD, per germline. The V end was cut by 1 base, the J end by 6 bases, with 6 bases between. CDR3 bases: TGTGCCACCAGTGATTTAGGAACTCAGCCCCAGCATTTT. Translated, it gives CATSDLGTQPQHF.

This clonotype was picked up a small number of times. The chain uses TRBV5-1 and TRBJ2-7; TRBD2 matches at 7 bases. There are 17 residues in the CDR3. CDR1 and CDR2 from the germline V gene are SGHRS and YFSETQ. V lost 2 bases to trimming and J lost 0 bases; unmatched junction nucleotides: 11. The CDR3, as DNA: TGCGCCAGCAGCTTTGGCCTAGCGGTATTTAGCTCCTACGAGCAGTACTTC. It translates to CASSFGLAVFSSYEQYF.

This clonotype was counted many times. This sequence joins TRBV5-6 and TRBJ1-3; D is perhaps TRBD1 (6 bases). Germline V lookup: CDR1 SGHDT, CDR2 YYEEEE. V was shortened by 2 bases and J by 0 bases, with 9 bases between the two germline ends. The CDR3 is made up of 15 amino acids. For the CDR3, the DNA is TGTGCCAGCAGCTTTCAGGGGAGCTCTGGAAACACCATATATTTT. Translated: CASSFQGSSGNTIYF.

Of note for this clonotype: A read error may produce the germline difference seen at one junction end. This rearrangement joins TRBV5-1 to TRBJ2-3; 15 bases map to TRBD2. CDR3 size: 18 residues. Germline-derived CDR1 and CDR2 are SGHRS and YFSETQ. This CDR3 is CASSRGTSGGMGTDTQYF. The CDR3 bases are TGTGCCAGCAGCCGAGGGACTAGCGGGGGGATGGGCACAGATACGCAGTATTTT.

This clonotype showed up just a few times. The chain is built from TRBV12-3 or TRBV12-4 and TRBJ1-1; unclear D gene. CDR3 length equals 13 residues. Trimming cost V 2 bases and J 1 base, with 5 bases left between them. The DNA of the CDR3 is TGTGCCAGCAGTTTACCCGAGAACACTGAAGCTTTCTTT. This translates into CASSLPENTEAFF.

The V and J genes are TRBV10-2 and TRBJ2-1; no clear D. Trimming took 6 bases from V and 0 from J, leaving 9 bases between them. The CDR3 extends over 14 amino acids. The germline gives CDR1 WSHSY, CDR2 SAAADI. The CDR3, as DNA: TGCGCCAGCAGGGGAAGGAGCTCCTACAATGAGCAGTTCTTC. Protein product: CASRGRSSYNEQFF.

CDR3 residues: CASSESTGGAQYF. The CDR3 DNA reads as TGCGCCAGCAGTGAGTCGACAGGGGGCGCCCAGTACTTC. V usage is TRBV10-1 and J usage is TRBJ2-5; 10 bases align to TRBD1. Unmatched junction bases numbered 1, after V lost 0 bases and J lost 9 bases. This CDR3 has 13 amino acids. Germline values: CDR1 WNHNN, CDR2 SYGVQD (reference sequence).

The rearrangement joins TRBV19 to TRBJ2-1, with 7 bases matching TRBD2. CDR1 and CDR2 (germline): LNHDA, SQIVND (reference sequence). The CDR3 extends over 15 amino acids. V shed 4 bases, J shed 4 bases, and the junction held 7 bases outside the gene matches. CDR3 protein: CASSRGEGVYNEQFF. The DNA of the CDR3 is TGTGCCAGTAGTAGGGGGGAGGGAGTGTACAATGAGCAGTTCTTC.

This clonotype was counted a single time. A clone one base away is much larger, so this may be a read error. The chain links TRBV14 to TRBJ2-1; 7 nucleotides line up with TRBD2. The junction had 5 bases not matched to a gene; V was cut back by 1 base and J by 2 bases. This CDR3 is 16 amino acids long. CDR1 and CDR2 (germline): SGHDN, FVKESK. CDR3 region: CASSQGTGLAYNEQFF. The CDR3, as DNA: TGTGCCAGCAGCCAAGGGACCGGACTAGCCTACAATGAGCAGTTCTTC.

The chain has TRBV19 and TRBJ2-7; D uncertain. Germline V gene data show CDR1 as LNHDA and CDR2 as SQIVND (reference sequence). The CDR3 extends over 14 amino acids. Trimming removed 7 bases at V and 0 bases at J, with 13 bases between. CDR3 sequence: CASKVGALSYEQYF. The CDR3 DNA sequence: TGTGCCAGTAAAGTAGGAGCGCTCTCCTACGAGCAGTACTTC.

V gene TRBV15 combines with J gene TRBJ2-2, with 9 positions matching TRBD2. Trimming cost V 4 bases and J 4 bases; bases outside gene matches: 4. Germline V CDR1 and CDR2: LNHNV, YYDKDF (reference sequence). This CDR3 spans 15 amino acids. Here the CDR3 DNA reads TGTGCCACCAGCATGGAGCGGGGGGCCACCGGGGAGCTGTTTTTT. Translation gives CATSMERGATGELFF.

V and J are TRBV28 and TRBJ1-2; the D is unclear. The germline gives CDR1 MDHEN, CDR2 SYDVKM. The CDR3 loop spans 17 amino acids. Trimming stripped 4 bases from V and 4 bases from J, with 22 bases between. This CDR3 reads CASSSGPVWALVYGYTF. DNA of the CDR3: TGTGCCAGCAGTTCCGGCCCGGTTTGGGCCCTGGTCTATGGCTACACCTTC.

This clonotype was observed at least ten times. This chain links TRBV6-1 with TRBJ2-2, with 8 bases matching TRBD1. The V segment lost 8 bases and the J segment 6 bases; nucleotides outside the gene matches: 8. The CDR3 runs 14 residues. Germline CDR1 MNHNS, CDR2 SASEGT. This CDR3 reads CASEGYRGAGELFF. For the CDR3, the DNA is TGTGCCAGCGAGGGGTACAGGGGGGCCGGGGAGCTGTTTTTT.

This clonotype was found a few times. The chain couples TRBV27 to TRBJ2-3; TRBD2 agrees at 12 bases. The CDR3 extends over 16 amino acids. Germline values: CDR1 MNHEY, CDR2 SMNVEV (reference sequence). V was clipped by 7 bases and J by 3 bases; unmatched bases: 8. The CDR3 bases are TGTGCCAGCACCACCCTAGCGGGAGGGCCAACAGATACGCAGTATTTT. It specifies CASTTLAGGPTDTQYF.

The chain carries TRBV20-1 and TRBJ1-1; 10 nucleotides line up with TRBD1. The germline gives CDR1 DFQATT, CDR2 SNEGSKA (reference sequence). This CDR3 is 14 amino acids long. V lost 0 bases, J lost 3 bases, and 1 base stayed unmatched. Written as DNA, the CDR3 is TGCAGTGCTAGAGAGGACAGGGGGTACACTGAAGCTTTCTTT. Its protein is CSAREDRGYTEAFF.

This chain uses TRBV7-8 with TRBJ2-1, with D tentatively TRBD2 (6 bases). The CDR3 has 17 residues. Trimming cost V 1 base and J 10 bases, with 23 bases left between them. The germline V gene has CDR1 SGHVS and CDR2 FQNEAQ. The CDR3 coding sequence is TGTGCCAGCAGCTTAGAGGGCGGGACGGCCGGCGTCGGGGAGCAGTTCTTC. It is translated as CASSLEGGTAGVGEQFF. The entire variable domain, with the rest obtained from reference TRBV7-8 and TRBJ2-1, is as follows: GAGVSQSPRYKVAKRGQDVALRCDPISGHVSLFWYQQALGQGPEFLTYFQNEAQLDKSGLPSDRFFAERPEGSVSTLKIQRTQQEDSAVYLCASSLEGGTAGVGEQFFGPGTRLTVL.

As DNA, the CDR3 is TGCAGCGTCCTGTTTGGACACACCTACGAGCAGTACTTC. Translation: CSVLFGHTYEQYF. The chain combines TRBV29-1 with TRBJ2-7, with a possible D match to TRBD1 (5 bases). CDR3 size: 13 residues. Germline V gene sequence: CDR1 SQVTM, CDR2 ANQGSEA. The V and J ends lost 6 bases and 2 bases respectively, with 14 bases between them.

This clonotype was counted between two and nine times. V usage is TRBV29-1 and J usage is TRBJ2-7; D may be TRBD1 or TRBD2 (5 bases each). V lost 5 bases and J lost 2, with 16 bases in between. The CDR3 covers 14 residues. CDR1 and CDR2 from the germline V gene are SQVTM and ANQGSEA. The CDR3 DNA follows: TGCAGCGTTTATGTGGGGGTAGATACCTACGAGCAGTACTTC. This translates into CSVYVGVDTYEQYF.

This clonotype was counted once. The V call is TRBV10-3, the J call TRBJ2-1; no definite D call. CDR1 and CDR2 (germline): ENHRY, SYGVKD. The CDR3 is made up of 11 amino acids. Trimming removed 3 bases from V and 4 bases from J, with 1 base in between. The DNA of the CDR3 is TGTGCCATCAGTGAATACAATGAGCAGTTCTTC. It codes for CAISEYNEQFF.

This clonotype was detected ten times or more. The rearrangement links TRBV13 to TRBJ1-1; tentative D call: TRBD1 (5 bases). The CDR3 covers 15 residues. Germline V gene sequence: CDR1 PRHDT, CDR2 FYEKMQ (reference sequence). V dropped 0 bases and J dropped 3 bases, with 11 bases sitting between them. The CDR3 DNA sequence: TGTGCCAGCAGCTTAGGCGGCCTAGGGGACACTGAAGCTTTCTTT. This sequence encodes CASSLGGLGDTEAFF. Full variable domain (outside the CDR3, taken from reference TRBV13 and TRBJ1-1): AAGVIQSPRHLIKEKRETATLKCYPIPRHDTVYWYQQGPGQDPQFLISFYEKMQSDKGSIPDRFSAQQFSDYHSELNMSSLELGDSALYFCASSLGGLGDTEAFFGQGTRLTVV.

The chain links TRBV7-3 to TRBJ2-5, with D uncertain. The V end lost 4 bases, the J end lost 0 bases, and 6 bases lay between the germline ends. CDR3 length: 13 amino acids. Germline V gene sequence: CDR1 SGHTA, CDR2 FQGTGA. Written as DNA, the CDR3 is TGTGCCAGCAGCTCCAGACACCAAGAGACCCAGTACTTC. It translates to CASSSRHQETQYF.

This clonotype occurred once. The rearrangement joins TRBV7-6 to TRBJ2-1, with TRBD2 matching 8 bases. CDR1 and CDR2 (germline): SGHVS, FNYEAQ. The trim removed 5 bases at V and 5 bases at J, leaving 8 bases unmatched. The CDR3 runs to 15 residues. CDR3 nucleotides: TGTGCCAGCAGCCCCCATAGCGGGGAGCACAATGAGCAGTTCTTC. Translating it yields CASSPHSGEHNEQFF.

As to this clonotype: Germline is not matched at one junction end, which may reflect a read error. The V and J genes are TRBV7-9 and TRBJ2-2; TRBD2 matches 14 bases. The CDR3 consists of 17 residues. CDR1 is SEHNR and CDR2 is FQNEAQ in the germline V gene (reference sequence). CDR3 loop: CTSRPGLAGVFTGELFF. The CDR3 DNA is TGCACCAGCAGGCCGGGACTAGCGGGAGTATTTACCGGGGAGCTGTTTTTT.